Following are 10 T cell receptor beta chains from one sample sequenced in a study of human T cells and chemical hapten exposure. The time point denotes: pre-sensitization, week 0. Treatment meaning: therapeutic diphenylcyclopropenone sensitization with weekly scalp DPC. In TCRdb, the RACE reads were re-called with MiXCR into one record per CDR3 protein. The data contain tens of thousands of distinct CDR3 sequences, roughly 9.9% of them seen just once; the ten biggest clones take up 11% to 15%. Sequencing was performed on whole blood, taken in connection with sensitization to the hapten diphenylcyclopropenone (DPC). The receptors stem from a woman aged 40 to 55 with alopecia areata. Some clones in this sample may be carry-over from other donors' samples.

This clonotype was recorded a few times. The V gene is TRBV7-9, the J gene TRBJ2-5; TRBD1 agrees at 9 bases. This CDR3 region has 15 residues. The ends lost 4 bases at V and 5 bases at J; junction bases unmatched: 8. Germline V CDR1 and CDR2: SEHNR, FQNEAQ (reference sequence). The CDR3 spells CASSSTGGARETQYF. The DNA for the CDR3 is TGTGCCAGCAGCTCCACAGGGGGCGCGCGGGAGACCCAGTACTTC. Looking up the rest from reference TRBV7-9 and TRBJ2-5 gives the full variable domain: DTGVSQNPRHKITKRGQNVTFRCDPISEHNRLYWYRQTLGQGPEFLTYFQNEAQLEKSRLLSDRFSAERPKGSFSTLEIQRTEQGDSAMYLCASSSTGGARETQYFGPGTRLLVL.

This clonotype is medium-sized by share. V and J are TRBV5-1 and TRBJ1-1, with D perhaps matching TRBD1 (5 bases). V was trimmed by 3 bases and J by 4 bases, leaving 13 bases between them. The CDR3 runs to 14 residues. The germline V gene has CDR1 SGHRS and CDR2 YFSETQ. The DNA for the CDR3 is TGCGCCAGCAGCTCAGGGTCCGCGGGCACTGAAGCTTTCTTT. Its translation: CASSSGSAGTEAFF.

In its sample, this clonotype was seen many times. V is TRBV6-5 and J is TRBJ2-7; 7 bases agree with TRBD2. V was clipped by 7 bases and J by 1 base; unmatched bases: 7. The CDR3 spans 14 residues. Germline CDR1 MNHEY, CDR2 SVGAGI. CDR3 DNA: TGTGCCAGCAACCAAGCGGGGTCGTCCTACGAGCAGTACTTC. Amino acids: CASNQAGSSYEQYF.

This clonotype was seen more than once but under ten times. This sequence joins TRBV6-1 and TRBJ2-7, with D perhaps matching TRBD2 (5 bases). Per germline, CDR1 MNHNS and CDR2 SASEGT. This CDR3 is 13 amino acids long. Trimming cost V 2 bases and J 3 bases, with 8 bases left between them. CDR3 amino acids: CASSETRDYEQYF. DNA for the CDR3: TGTGCCAGCAGTGAAACTAGAGACTACGAGCAGTACTTC.

This clonotype came up many times. The chain uses TRBV29-1 and TRBJ1-2, with D hard to call. V was trimmed by 6 bases and J by 0 bases, leaving 8 bases between them. Germline lookup yields CDR1 SQVTM and CDR2 ANQGSEA. This CDR3 contains 12 residues. CDR3 loop: CSVQDPNYGYTF. In nucleotides, the CDR3 is TGCAGCGTACAAGATCCTAACTATGGCTACACCTTC. Variable domain in full (rest from reference TRBV29-1 and TRBJ1-2): SAVISQKPSRDICQRGTSLTIQCQVDSQVTMMFWYRQQPGQSLTLIATANQGSEATYESGFVIDKFPISRPNLTFSTLTVSNMSPEDSSIYLCSVQDPNYGYTFGSGTRLTVV.

This clonotype was observed a handful of times. V and J are TRBV4-1 and TRBJ1-1; 9 bases agree with TRBD1. The CDR3 is made up of 15 amino acids. Germline V gene data show CDR1 as MGHRA and CDR2 as YSYEKL. With V trimmed by 1 base and J by 8 bases, 8 bases remained unmatched. This CDR3 is CASSQAGQGPREAFF. CDR3 DNA sequence: TGCGCCAGCAGCCAAGCGGGACAGGGACCCCGCGAAGCTTTCTTT.

The chain uses TRBV30 and TRBJ2-7; weak D call: TRBD2 (6 bases). This CDR3 spans 14 amino acids. The V gene lost 3 bases and the J gene lost 4 bases, with 16 bases spanning the gap. CDR1 is GTSNPN and CDR2 is SVGIG in the germline V gene (reference sequence). The CDR3 nucleotides are TGTGCCTGGAGAACGGCCGGCGGGAAATACGAGCAGTACTTC. Its protein product is CAWRTAGGKYEQYF.

Points on this clonotype: Possible read error: a much larger clone is one base away. The rearrangement links TRBV20-1 to TRBJ2-5, with D possibly TRBD2 on 6 matching bases. The V gene lost 5 bases and the J gene lost 7 bases, with 17 bases spanning the gap. The germline V gene encodes CDR1 DFQATT and CDR2 SNEGSKA (reference sequence). This CDR3 has 13 amino acids. The CDR3 sequence: CSAQTRRGGTQYF. CDR3 bases: TGCAGTGCTCAGACAAGGCGGGGAGGGACCCAGTACTTC.

V is TRBV7-8 and J is TRBJ1-4; perhaps TRBD1 as D (6 bases). V was shortened by 2 bases and J by 0 bases, with 13 bases between the two germline ends. Germline CDR1 and CDR2: SGHVS and FQNEAQ. CDR3 length equals 17 residues. CDR3 in amino acids: CASSLSGRGATNEKLFF. The CDR3 region has the DNA TGTGCCAGCAGCTTATCTGGCAGGGGTGCAACTAATGAAAAACTGTTTTTT.

This clonotype was observed many times. CDR3 in amino acids: CASQQGPYGYTF. The DNA for the CDR3 is TGTGCCAGCCAACAGGGGCCCTATGGCTACACCTTC. V is TRBV6-1 and J is TRBJ1-2; TRBD1 matches 7 bases. The germline V gene encodes CDR1 MNHNS and CDR2 SASEGT. Losses at the gene ends were 8 bases for V and 4 bases for J; bases not matched to a gene: 4. CDR3 length: 12 residues.